Listed below are T cell receptor beta chains from one sample, sequenced in a study of T cell responses to AZD1222 COVID-19 vaccine. Measured with immunoSEQ multiplex PCR; TCRdb has only the in-frame clones, and not every one. The sample contains around 140,000 clones, approximately 88% of which appear only once. This specimen consisted of peripheral blood, obtained 28 days after the second dose of the MenACWY control vaccine. The receptors derive from an adult who received the MenACWY meningococcal vaccine as a control. Each CDR3 is given with its conserved first and last residue. D genes are given only for firm matches. Where a row states a size, it is once, few, many or the class of an expanded clone; other rows omit it.

TRBD1	TRBV5-1	TRBJ2-7	NA	CASSAALRGTGGNEQYF	TGCGCCAGCAGCGCCGCCCTCCGGGGGACAGGGGGCAACGAGCAGTACTTC
NA	TRBV12-5	TRBJ1-5	NA	CASAYGGNQPQHF	TGTGCTAGTGCTTATGGTGGTAATCAGCCCCAGCATTTT
NA	TRBV11-1	TRBJ2-1	NA	CASSPRRGTHNEQFF	TGTGCCAGCAGCCCCCGGCGCGGGACCCACAATGAGCAGTTCTTC
NA	TRBV9	TRBJ1-1	NA	CASSVRAQGMDTEAFF	TGTGCCAGCAGCGTACGGGCGCAAGGAATGGACACTGAAGCTTTCTTT
NA	TRBV7-9	TRBJ2-7	few	CASSWGPASGEQYF	TGTGCCAGCAGCTGGGGCCCAGCGTCGGGCGAGCAGTACTTC
NA	TRBV29-1	TRBJ1-1	NA	CSVVAGTTEAFF	TGCAGCGTTGTGGCAGGGACCACTGAAGCTTTCTTT
TRBD2	TRBV6-2/TRBV6-3	TRBJ2-7	NA	CASSAELAEYYEQYF	TGTGCCAGCAGCGCCGAACTAGCGGAGTACTACGAGCAGTACTTC
NA	TRBV6-2/TRBV6-3	TRBJ1-3	NA	CASSSQVSGNTIYF	TGTGCCAGCAGCTCACAGGTCTCTGGAAACACCATATATTTT
NA	TRBV4-3	TRBJ2-7	NA	CASSQMIDASEQYF	TGCGCCAGCAGTCAAATGATCGACGCATCCGAGCAGTACTTC
TRBD2	TRBV5-4	TRBJ2-1	NA	CASSFGGGSYNEQFF	TGTGCCAGCAGCTTCGGCGGGGGGTCCTACAATGAGCAGTTCTTC
TRBD2	TRBV7-9	TRBJ2-2	NA	CASSTYFGLAGTGELFF	TGTGCCAGCAGCACATACTTCGGGCTAGCGGGGACCGGGGAGCTGTTTTTT
NA	TRBV28	TRBJ2-1	NA	CASSTSKRNEQFF	TGTGCCAGCAGTACTAGTAAAAGAAATGAGCAGTTCTTC
TRBD1	TRBV4-3	TRBJ1-2	NA	CASSQKIGQGLGYTF	TGCGCCAGCAGCCAAAAAATAGGACAGGGACTTGGCTACACCTTC
NA	TRBV11-3	TRBJ2-1	NA	CASSFPDTRGWEQFF	TGTGCCAGCAGCTTTCCAGATACCCGGGGGTGGGAGCAGTTCTTC
NA	TRBV4-1	TRBJ1-2	once	CASTSVGGANGYTF	TGCGCCAGCACCTCAGTGGGGGGGGCTAATGGCTACACCTTC
NA	TRBV12-3/TRBV12-4	TRBJ1-5	once	CASRTGNQPQHF	TGTGCCAGCCGTACGGGAAATCAGCCCCAGCATTTT
TRBD2	TRBV4-2	TRBJ2-1	NA	CASSQDSLAGARNEQFF	TGTGCCAGCAGCCAAGATAGTCTAGCGGGGGCACGCAATGAGCAGTTCTTC
NA	TRBV10-3	TRBJ2-1	few	CAITNDREQFF	TGTGCCATCACTAACGACCGTGAGCAGTTCTTC
NA	TRBV6-5	TRBJ1-5	NA	CASSPVLDQPQHF	TGTGCCAGCAGCCCGGTCCTGGATCAGCCCCAGCATTTT
NA	TRBV19	TRBJ1-2	NA	CASRTGGNSLYGYTF	TGTGCCAGTAGGACCGGAGGGAACAGCCTCTATGGCTACACCTTC
NA	TRBV3-1/TRBV3-2	TRBJ2-5	few	CASGSGETQYF	TGTGCCAGCGGCAGTGGGGAGACCCAGTACTTC
NA	TRBV30	TRBJ1-4	NA	CAWSVPGRNEKLFF	TGTGCCTGGAGTGTACCAGGTCGTAATGAAAAACTGTTTTTT
NA	TRBV6-5	TRBJ1-3	NA	CASRDSGNTIYF	TGTGCCAGCAGAGACTCTGGAAACACCATATATTTT
TRBD1	TRBV19	TRBJ1-1	NA	CASSKGQPNTEAFF	TGTGCCAGTAGTAAGGGACAGCCCAACACTGAAGCTTTCTTT
NA	TRBV11-3	TRBJ2-3	NA	CASSLDGGHPMDTQYF	TGTGCCAGCAGCTTAGATGGGGGACACCCAATGGATACGCAGTATTTT
NA	TRBV6-5	TRBJ2-2	NA	CASRQSGHNTGELFF	TGTGCCAGCAGACAATCGGGACACAACACCGGGGAGCTGTTTTTT
NA	TRBV2	TRBJ1-4	NA	CASGRAPATNEKLFF	TGTGCCAGTGGACGGGCGCCTGCAACTAATGAAAAACTGTTTTTT
TRBD2	TRBV5-5	TRBJ2-7	once	CASSLVLAGPYEQYF	TGTGCCAGCAGCCTGGTGCTAGCGGGCCCCTACGAGCAGTACTTC
NA	TRBV27	TRBJ1-5	few	CASSPGPGESNQPQHF	TGTGCCAGCAGTCCTGGGCCTGGGGAAAGCAATCAGCCCCAGCATTTT
NA	TRBV6-1	TRBJ2-7	NA	CASSEPGPSSYEQYF	TGTGCCAGCAGTGAACCGGGCCCCAGCTCCTACGAGCAGTACTTC
TRBD1	TRBV4-3	TRBJ2-7	few	CASSQDFQGAQYF	TGCGCCAGCAGCCAAGACTTCCAGGGGGCGCAGTACTTC